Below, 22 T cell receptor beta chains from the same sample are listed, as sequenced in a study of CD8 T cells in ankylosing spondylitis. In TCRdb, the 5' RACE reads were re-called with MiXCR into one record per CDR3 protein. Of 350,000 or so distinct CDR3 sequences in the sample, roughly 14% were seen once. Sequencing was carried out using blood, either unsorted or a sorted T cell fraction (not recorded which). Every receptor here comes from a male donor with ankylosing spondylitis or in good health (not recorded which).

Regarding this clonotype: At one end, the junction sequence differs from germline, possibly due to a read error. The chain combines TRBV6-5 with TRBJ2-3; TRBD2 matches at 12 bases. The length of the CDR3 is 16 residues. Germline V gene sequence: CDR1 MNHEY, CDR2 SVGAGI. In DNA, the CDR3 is TGTGCCAGCAGTGACTCAGGACTAGCGGGATCGGATACGCAGTATTTT. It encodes CASSDSGLAGSDTQYF.

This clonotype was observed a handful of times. The CDR3 region is CASSQGSGDTNTEAFF. The CDR3, as DNA: TGTGCCAGCAGCCAAGGATCGGGCGACACGAACACTGAAGCTTTCTTT. The chain carries TRBV3-1 and TRBJ1-1; D is undetermined. This CDR3 is 16 amino acids long. CDR1 and CDR2 from the germline V gene are LGHDT and YNNKEL (reference sequence). V was pared by 1 base and J by 1 base, with 13 bases between.

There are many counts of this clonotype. The DNA for the CDR3 is TGTGCCAGCAGTTCTTCCTCTCATAGCACAGATACGCAGTATTTT. Residues: CASSSSSHSTDTQYF. The genes are TRBV12-3 or TRBV12-4 and TRBJ2-3; D remains unclear. The CDR3 contains 15 residues. V was shortened by 4 bases and J by 0 bases, with 11 bases between the two germline ends.

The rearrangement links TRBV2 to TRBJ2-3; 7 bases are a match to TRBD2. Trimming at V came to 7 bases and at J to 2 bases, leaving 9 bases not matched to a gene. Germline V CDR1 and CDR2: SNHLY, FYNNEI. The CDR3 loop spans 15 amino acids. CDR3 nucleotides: TGTGCCAGCAATGGGGGGAGGGCCGTCACAGATACGCAGTATTTT. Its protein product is CASNGGRAVTDTQYF.

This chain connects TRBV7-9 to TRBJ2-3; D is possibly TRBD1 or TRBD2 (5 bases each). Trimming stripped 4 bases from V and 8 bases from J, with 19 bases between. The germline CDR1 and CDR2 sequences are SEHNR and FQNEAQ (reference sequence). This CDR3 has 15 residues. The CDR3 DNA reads TGTGCCAGCAGCTCCCCGGGGCCAGGAAAGGCTACGCAGTATTTT. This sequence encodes CASSSPGPGKATQYF.

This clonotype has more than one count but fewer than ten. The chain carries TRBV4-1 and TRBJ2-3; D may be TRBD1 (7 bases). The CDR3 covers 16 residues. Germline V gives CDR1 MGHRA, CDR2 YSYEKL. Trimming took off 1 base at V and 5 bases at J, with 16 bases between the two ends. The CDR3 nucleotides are TGCGCCAGCAGCCAAGGAGGGGGCTACGGGGGAGATACGCAGTATTTT. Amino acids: CASSQGGGYGGDTQYF.

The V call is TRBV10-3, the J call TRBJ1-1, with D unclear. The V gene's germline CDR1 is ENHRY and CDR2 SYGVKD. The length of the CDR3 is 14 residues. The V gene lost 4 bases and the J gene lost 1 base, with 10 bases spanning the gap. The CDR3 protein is CAISAGRGNTEAFF. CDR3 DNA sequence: TGTGCCATCAGTGCTGGACGGGGGAACACTGAAGCTTTCTTT.

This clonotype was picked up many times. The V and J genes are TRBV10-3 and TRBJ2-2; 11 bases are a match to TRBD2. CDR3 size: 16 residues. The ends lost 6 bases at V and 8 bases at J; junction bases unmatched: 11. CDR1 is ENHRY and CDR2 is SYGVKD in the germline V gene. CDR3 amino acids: CAISRQTSGIAGELFF. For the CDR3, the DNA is TGTGCCATCAGCCGCCAGACTAGCGGGATAGCTGGGGAGCTGTTTTTT.

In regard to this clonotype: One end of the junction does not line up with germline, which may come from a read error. In nucleotides, the CDR3 is TGCGCCAGCAGCTTGGCCCTCCGCACAGATATGCAGTATTTT. Residues: CASSLALRTDMQYF. The V gene is TRBV5-1, the J gene TRBJ2-3; D ambiguous. Looked up from germline, CDR1 is SGHRS and CDR2 is YFSETQ. CDR3 length equals 14 residues.

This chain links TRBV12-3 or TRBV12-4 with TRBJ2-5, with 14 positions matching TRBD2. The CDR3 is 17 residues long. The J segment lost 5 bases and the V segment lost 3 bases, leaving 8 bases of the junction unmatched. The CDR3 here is CASSFAGLAGEGETQYF. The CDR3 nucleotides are TGTGCCAGCAGTTTCGCGGGACTAGCGGGAGAGGGGGAGACCCAGTACTTC.

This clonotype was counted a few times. CDR3 region: CATSSGDGSYEQYF. DNA of the CDR3: TGTGCCACCAGCAGCGGGGACGGCTCCTACGAGCAGTACTTC. This rearrangement joins TRBV15 to TRBJ2-7, with D tentatively TRBD1 or TRBD2 (5 bases each). V was trimmed by 3 bases and J by 0 bases, leaving 9 bases between them. Looked up from germline, CDR1 is LNHNV and CDR2 is YYDKDF (reference sequence). The CDR3 sequence is 14 residues long.

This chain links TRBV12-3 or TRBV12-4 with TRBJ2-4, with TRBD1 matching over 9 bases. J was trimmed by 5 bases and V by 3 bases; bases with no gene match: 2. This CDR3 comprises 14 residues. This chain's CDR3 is CASSLDRGQNIQYF. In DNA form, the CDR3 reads TGTGCCAGCAGTTTGGACAGGGGTCAAAACATTCAGTACTTC.

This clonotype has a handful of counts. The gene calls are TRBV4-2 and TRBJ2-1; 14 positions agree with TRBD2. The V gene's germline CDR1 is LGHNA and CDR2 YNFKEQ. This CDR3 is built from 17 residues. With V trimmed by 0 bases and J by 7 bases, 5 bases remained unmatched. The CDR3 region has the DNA TGTGCCAGCAGCCAAGAAGCACGGACTAGCGGGAGGAATGAGCAGTTCTTC. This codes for CASSQEARTSGRNEQFF.

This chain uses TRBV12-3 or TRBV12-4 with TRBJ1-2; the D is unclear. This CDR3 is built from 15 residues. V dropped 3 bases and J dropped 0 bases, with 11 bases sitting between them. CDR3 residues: CASSFNAAANYGYTF. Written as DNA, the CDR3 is TGTGCCAGCAGTTTCAACGCAGCAGCTAACTATGGCTACACCTTC.

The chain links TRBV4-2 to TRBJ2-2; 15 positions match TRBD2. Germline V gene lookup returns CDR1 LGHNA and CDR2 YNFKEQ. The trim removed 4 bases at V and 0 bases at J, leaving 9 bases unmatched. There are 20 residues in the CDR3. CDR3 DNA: TGTGCCAGCAGCCCCGAGGGACTAGCGGGAGGACTATCGAACACCGGGGAGCTGTTTTTT. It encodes CASSPEGLAGGLSNTGELFF.

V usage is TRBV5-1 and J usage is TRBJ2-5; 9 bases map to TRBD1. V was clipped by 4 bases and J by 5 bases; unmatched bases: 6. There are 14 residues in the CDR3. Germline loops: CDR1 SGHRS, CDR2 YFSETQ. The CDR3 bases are TGCGCCAGCAGCACAGGACAGGGGTATGAGACCCAGTACTTC. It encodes CASSTGQGYETQYF.

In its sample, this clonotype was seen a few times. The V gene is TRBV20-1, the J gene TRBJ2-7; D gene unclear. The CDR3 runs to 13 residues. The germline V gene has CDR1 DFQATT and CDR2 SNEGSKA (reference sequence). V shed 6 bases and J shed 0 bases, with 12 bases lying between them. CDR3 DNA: TGCAGTGCGCTTACACGGAGCTCCTACGAGCAGTACTTC. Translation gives CSALTRSSYEQYF.

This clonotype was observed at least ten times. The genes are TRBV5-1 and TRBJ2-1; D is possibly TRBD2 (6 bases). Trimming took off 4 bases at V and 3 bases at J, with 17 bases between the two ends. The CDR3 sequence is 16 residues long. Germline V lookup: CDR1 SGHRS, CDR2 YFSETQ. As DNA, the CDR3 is TGCGCCAGCAGCCCGCAAGAAATCGGGGGCTACAATGAGCAGTTCTTC. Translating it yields CASSPQEIGGYNEQFF.

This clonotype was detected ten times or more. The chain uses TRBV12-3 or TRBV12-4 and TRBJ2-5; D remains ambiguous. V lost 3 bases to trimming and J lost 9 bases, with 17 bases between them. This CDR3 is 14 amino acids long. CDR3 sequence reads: CASSFTLNVGSQYF. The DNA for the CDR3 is TGTGCCAGCAGTTTCACCTTGAACGTGGGGTCCCAGTACTTC.

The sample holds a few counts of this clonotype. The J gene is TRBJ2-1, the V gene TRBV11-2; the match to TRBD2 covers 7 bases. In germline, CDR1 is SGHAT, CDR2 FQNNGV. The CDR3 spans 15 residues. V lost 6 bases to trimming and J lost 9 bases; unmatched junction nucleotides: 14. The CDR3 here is CASSLGGWWGGEQFF. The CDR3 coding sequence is TGTGCCAGCAGTTTGGGTGGTTGGTGGGGGGGTGAGCAGTTCTTC.

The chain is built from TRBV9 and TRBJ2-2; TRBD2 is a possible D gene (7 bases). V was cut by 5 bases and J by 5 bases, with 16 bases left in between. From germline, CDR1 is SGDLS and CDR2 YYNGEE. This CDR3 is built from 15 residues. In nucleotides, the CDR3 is TGTGCCAGCAGGGGAGGGGGGCGGAGGACCGGGGAGCTGTTTTTT. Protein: CASRGGGRRTGELFF.

The CDR3 nucleotides read TGTGCCAGCAGGGGGACAGGACTCCGGGGGGAGACCCAGTACTTC. Protein sequence: CASRGTGLRGETQYF. This chain joins TRBV12-3 or TRBV12-4 and TRBJ2-5; 8 bases are a match to TRBD1. With 6 bases clipped from V and 5 bases from J, the junction kept 11 bases outside the gene matches. The CDR3 runs to 15 residues.